This TCR beta chain derives from a study of regulatory T cells in long-lasting Graves disease. Of note for this clonotype: Its specificity is not known.

Study findings and constraints: There was favoring of TRBV28, TRBJ1-2 and TRBJ2-5 in persistent disease.

Time point of the sample: persistent/refractory GD, antithyroid drugs over 5 years with positive TRAb. There was RNA extracted from PBMCs, and the TCR library was made from it. It was an endocrinology department in Xi'an, China, that provided the patients. Germline CDR1 GTSNPN, CDR2 SVGIG (reference sequence). This CDR3 contains 15 residues. Trimming left V 1 base short and J 1 base short, with 11 bases between. Investigators prepared the TCR beta libraries by applying iRepertoire HTBI primers and Arm-PCR of CDR3 regions. TCRdb analysed the multiplex PCR reads with MiXCR anew, one entry per CDR3 protein. The table includes over 350,000 distinct CDR3 sequences, around 21% detected once.

The sequences come from peripheral blood mononuclear cells (PBMCs), collected when the disease was refractory, from a patient treated with antithyroid drugs. The chain uses TRBV30 and TRBJ1-3; D possibly corresponds to TRBD1 (5 bases). The origin of this receptor is a female donor with Graves disease. The CDR3: CAWSGDRRSGNTIYF. The CDR3 coding sequence is TGTGCCTGGAGTGGGGACCGGCGATCTGGAAACACCATATATTTT.